Below, 21 T cell receptor beta chains from the same sample are listed, as sequenced in a study of blood T cell repertoires in COVID-19. The method was immunoSEQ multiplex PCR; TCRdb's version includes in-frame clones alone and lacks a portion of them. The profile shows around 430,000 clones, around nine tenths of them singletons. The sample consisted of PBMCs or T cells enriched from blood (not recorded which). These receptors came from a woman aged 45-60 years who had recovered from COVID-19.

In this sample, this clone turned up a few times. The chain has TRBV2 and TRBJ1-5; D is undetermined. CDR1 and CDR2 from the germline V gene are SNHLY and FYNNEI. CDR3 length equals 14 residues. The V gene lost 2 bases and the J gene lost 3 bases, with 8 bases spanning the gap. Written as DNA, the CDR3 is TGTGCCAGCAGTGAAAGATTAGTCAATCAGCCCCAGCATTTT. This sequence encodes CASSERLVNQPQHF. Filled out from reference TRBV2 and TRBJ1-5, the complete variable domain reads EPEVTQTPSHQVTQMGQEVILRCVPISNHLYFYWYRQILGQKVEFLVSFYNNEISEKSEIFDDQFSVERPDGSNFTLKIRSTKLEDSAMYFCASSERLVNQPQHFGDGTRLSIL.

The chain couples TRBV4-2 to TRBJ1-2, with a weak D call TRBD1 (6 bases). This CDR3 comprises 16 residues. Germline loops: CDR1 LGHNA, CDR2 YNFKEQ. V was cut by 0 bases and J by 0 bases, with 11 bases left in between. In DNA, the CDR3 is TGTGCCAGCAGCCAAGAGGTGGGGGCGACTAACTATGGCTACACCTTC. Translation gives CASSQEVGATNYGYTF.

The CDR3 DNA is TGTGCCAGCAGCCTGAATACGCGTCGAGACACCATATATTTT. This codes for CASSLNTRRDTIYF. This rearrangement joins TRBV6-5 to TRBJ1-3; D gene unclear. CDR3 length: 14 amino acids. The V gene lost 6 bases and the J gene lost 8 bases, with 17 bases spanning the gap. Germline loops: CDR1 MNHEY, CDR2 SVGAGI.

The V call is TRBV5-6, the J call TRBJ2-5, with D perhaps TRBD1 (6 bases). The CDR3 covers 14 residues. Germline V CDR1 and CDR2: SGHDT, YYEEEE. The germline V and J ends were trimmed by 4 bases and 2 bases, with 12 bases remaining between them. The CDR3 loop is CASSGTSGQETQYF. The CDR3, as DNA: TGTGCCAGCAGCGGGACATCGGGACAAGAGACCCAGTACTTC.

V and J are TRBV21-1 and TRBJ1-2; the table's D call of TRBD1 was not tested on the DNA. TRBV21-1 is shown as a pseudogene. There are 13 residues in the CDR3. CDR3 nucleotide sequence: TGTGCCAGCAGCCCCCCCCAGACAGACGGCTACACCTTC. Translation: CASSPPQTDGYTF.

The rearrangement joins TRBV27 to TRBJ1-2; TRBD1 matches at 9 bases. CDR1 is MNHEY, CDR2 SMNVEV, per germline (reference sequence). This CDR3 region has 14 residues. V shed 6 bases, J shed 8 bases, and the junction held 10 bases outside the gene matches. The CDR3 DNA is TGTGCCAGCAGAAAGCTACAGGGGGCTCGGGGCTACACCTTC. This sequence encodes CASRKLQGARGYTF.

This clone showed up just once. The genes are TRBV9 and TRBJ2-1; 8 bases align to TRBD1. This CDR3 is 12 amino acids long. V lost 5 bases and J lost 8; bases outside the gene matches: 3. Germline V gene data show CDR1 as SGDLS and CDR2 as YYNGEE. CDR3 nucleotide sequence: TGTGCCAGCAGTCCAGGGGGCGATGAGCAGTTCTTC. It encodes CASSPGGDEQFF.

This chain connects TRBV3-1 (or the pseudogene TRBV3-2) to TRBJ1-2, with D possibly TRBD1 on 5 matching bases. The germline V gene encodes CDR1 LGHDT and CDR2 YNNKEL (reference sequence). CDR3 size: 18 residues. Trimming shortened V by 0 bases and J by 0 bases, and 17 bases separated the two germline ends. CDR3 nucleotides: TGTGCCAGCAGCCAAGAAAGTCAGGGACTACGAGCTAACTATGGCTACACCTTC. Protein sequence: CASSQESQGLRANYGYTF.

J is TRBJ2-5 and V is TRBV5-4; D is perhaps TRBD1 (5 bases). V lost 4 bases and J lost 1, with 17 bases in between. The CDR3 loop spans 16 amino acids. CDR1 is SGHNT and CDR2 is YYREEE in the germline V gene (reference sequence). CDR3 nucleotide sequence: TGTGCCAGCAGCACAGGAGCCCTCAAGCGCCAAGAGACCCAGTACTTC. The encoded protein is CASSTGALKRQETQYF.

J is TRBJ2-3 and V is TRBV4-3; the D gene is possibly TRBD1 (6 bases). CDR3 length: 15 amino acids. Germline lookup yields CDR1 LGHNA and CDR2 YSLEER. Trimming took off 1 base at V and 2 bases at J, with 10 bases between the two ends. CDR3: CASSQGGLLTDTQYF. CDR3 bases: TGCGCCAGCAGCCAAGGGGGGCTACTCACAGATACGCAGTATTTT.

This chain connects TRBV11-2 to TRBJ2-3, with D unresolved. CDR3 length: 13 residues. V lost 5 bases and J lost 6, with 12 bases in between. CDR1 is SGHAT, CDR2 FQNNGV, per germline. CDR3 sequence reads: CASSEPNEDTQYF. DNA of the CDR3: TGTGCCAGCAGCGAACCAAACGAGGATACGCAGTATTTT.

In its sample, this clone was seen a few times. The chain is built from TRBV14 and TRBJ2-1; perhaps TRBD1 as D (6 bases). The germline V gene encodes CDR1 SGHDN and CDR2 FVKESK. The ends were cut back, 0 bases at V and 4 bases at J, with 13 bases in the middle. This CDR3 comprises 16 residues. The CDR3 region has the DNA TGTGCCAGCAGCCAAGATCTCCAGGGGCTATACAATGAGCAGTTCTTC. Encoded protein: CASSQDLQGLYNEQFF.

The chain uses TRBV2 and TRBJ2-7, with 7 bases that match TRBD2. From germline, CDR1 is SNHLY and CDR2 FYNNEI. The V gene end was trimmed by 4 bases and the J gene end by 7 bases; junction bases not matched to a gene: 10. The CDR3 runs 14 residues. In DNA, the CDR3 is TGTGCCAGCAGTGTGGCCAGGGAGGGATGGGAGCAGTACTTC. Amino acid sequence: CASSVAREGWEQYF.

The CDR3 DNA follows: TGTGCCAGCTCACCGCGGCAGGGGAACTATGGCTACACCTTC. Translation: CASSPRQGNYGYTF. V gene TRBV18 combines with J gene TRBJ1-2; D might be TRBD1 (6 bases). From germline, CDR1 is KGHSH and CDR2 LQKENI. V was clipped by 3 bases and J by 2 bases, with 10 bases between them. The CDR3 extends over 14 amino acids.

Only one count was recorded for this clone. The chain joins TRBV24-1 to TRBJ2-2; TRBD1 matches 9 bases. This CDR3 is built from 16 residues. Per germline, CDR1 KGHDR and CDR2 SFDVKD. J gave up 6 bases and V 3 bases, and 7 bases lay outside the gene matches. The CDR3 DNA reads as TGTGCCACCAGTGATCCCGGGACAGGGAGGTCCGGGGAGCTGTTTTTT. Its protein is CATSDPGTGRSGELFF.

The chain carries TRBV19 and TRBJ1-1; D not certain. Germline CDR1 LNHDA, CDR2 SQIVND (reference sequence). The CDR3 is 13 residues long. Trimming cost V 1 base and J 3 bases, with 6 bases left between them. CDR3 protein: CASSIAGDTEAFF. The CDR3 DNA follows: TGTGCCAGTAGTATAGCCGGGGACACTGAAGCTTTCTTT. Together with reference TRBV19 and TRBJ1-1, the CDR3 gives the full variable domain: DGGITQSPKYLFRKEGQNVTLSCEQNLNHDAMYWYRQDPGQGLRLIYYSQIVNDFQKGDIAEGYSVSREKKESFPLTVTSAQKNPTAFYLCASSIAGDTEAFFGQGTRLTVV.

This rearrangement joins TRBV5-5 to TRBJ1-1, with TRBD1 as a possible D gene (5 bases). The germline V gene has CDR1 SGHKS and CDR2 YYEKEE (reference sequence). This CDR3 is built from 12 residues. V lost 0 bases, J lost 8 bases, and 8 bases lay in between. The chain's CDR3 is CASSLADREAFF. Written as DNA, the CDR3 is TGTGCCAGCAGCTTGGCCGACAGAGAAGCTTTCTTT.

V gene TRBV9 combines with J gene TRBJ2-7; D is possibly TRBD1 (6 bases). V lost 4 bases to trimming and J lost 0 bases, with 14 bases between them. Germline V CDR1 and CDR2: SGDLS, YYNGEE. This CDR3 is 15 amino acids long. The CDR3 bases are TGTGCCAGCAGCACCCGACAGGAATACTCCTACGAGCAGTACTTC. It translates to CASSTRQEYSYEQYF. The complete variable domain, with remaining parts taken from reference TRBV9 and TRBJ2-7, reads DSGVTQTPKHLITATGQRVTLRCSPRSGDLSVYWYQQSLDQGLQFLIQYYNGEERAKGNILERFSAQQFPDLHSELNLSSLELGDSALYFCASSTRQEYSYEQYFGPGTRLTVT.

The V and J genes are TRBV6-1 and TRBJ1-2, with 7 nucleotides matching TRBD1. J gave up 12 bases and V 0 bases, and 7 bases lay outside the gene matches. The CDR3 is 13 amino acids. CDR1 MNHNS and CDR2 SASEGT come from the germline V gene. The CDR3 loop reads CASSEALQGVHTF. The CDR3 DNA reads as TGTGCCAGCAGTGAAGCGCTTCAGGGGGTGCACACCTTC.

The chain combines TRBV27 with TRBJ1-5; tentatively, D is TRBD1 (6 bases). The CDR3 has 13 amino acids. V lost 7 bases and J lost 7, with 14 bases in between. Germline V gives CDR1 MNHEY, CDR2 SMNVEV (reference sequence). The CDR3 DNA follows: TGTGCCAGCACTTGGACAGTGGGCCAGCCCCAGCATTTT. This gives the protein CASTWTVGQPQHF.

The chain has TRBV10-3 and TRBJ2-7; TRBD2 matches at 9 bases. The CDR3 consists of 17 residues. J gave up 5 bases and V 2 bases, and 13 bases lay outside the gene matches. Looked up from germline, CDR1 is ENHRY and CDR2 is SYGVKD. CDR3 region: CAISELKLAGRMHEQYF. CDR3 bases: TGTGCCATCAGTGAGCTGAAGCTAGCGGGGCGCATGCACGAGCAGTACTTC.